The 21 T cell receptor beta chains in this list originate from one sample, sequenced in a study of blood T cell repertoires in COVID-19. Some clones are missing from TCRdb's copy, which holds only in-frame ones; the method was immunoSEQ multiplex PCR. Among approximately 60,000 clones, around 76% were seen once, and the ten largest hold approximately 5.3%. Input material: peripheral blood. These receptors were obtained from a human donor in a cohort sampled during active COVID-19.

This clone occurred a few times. The CDR3 sequence is CASSGTGQGNGEQYF. CDR3 DNA: TGTGCCAGCTCCGGGACGGGACAGGGGAATGGCGAGCAGTACTTC. The J gene is TRBJ2-7, the V gene TRBV28; 10 bases align to TRBD1. The trim removed 8 bases at V and 6 bases at J, leaving 13 bases unmatched. There are 15 residues in the CDR3. Germline assignment: CDR1 MDHEN and CDR2 SYDVKM.

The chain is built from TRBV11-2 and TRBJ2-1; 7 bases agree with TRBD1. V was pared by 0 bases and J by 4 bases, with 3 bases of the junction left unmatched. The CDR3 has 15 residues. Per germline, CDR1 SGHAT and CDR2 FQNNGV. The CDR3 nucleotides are TGTGCCAGCAGCTTAGAAGGACAGGCTTACAATGAGCAGTTCTTC. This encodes CASSLEGQAYNEQFF.

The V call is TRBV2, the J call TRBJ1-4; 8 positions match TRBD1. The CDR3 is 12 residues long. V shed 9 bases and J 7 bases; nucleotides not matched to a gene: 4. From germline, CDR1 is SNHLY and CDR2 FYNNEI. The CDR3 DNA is TGTGCCAGTGGACAGGGAGCTGAAAAACTGTTTTTT. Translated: CASGQGAEKLFF.

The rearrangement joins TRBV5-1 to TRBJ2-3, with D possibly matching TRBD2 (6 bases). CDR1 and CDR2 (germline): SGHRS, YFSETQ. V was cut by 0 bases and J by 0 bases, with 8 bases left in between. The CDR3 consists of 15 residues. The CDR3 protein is CASSLAGTSTDTQYF. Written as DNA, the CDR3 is TGCGCCAGCAGCTTGGCGGGGACTAGCACAGATACGCAGTATTTT.

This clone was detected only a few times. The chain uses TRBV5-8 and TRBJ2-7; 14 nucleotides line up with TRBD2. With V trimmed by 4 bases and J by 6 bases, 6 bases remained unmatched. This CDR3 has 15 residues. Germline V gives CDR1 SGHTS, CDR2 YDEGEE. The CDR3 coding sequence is TGTGCCAGCAGCAAGGGGACTAGCGGGGGCTTCGAGCAGTACTTC. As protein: CASSKGTSGGFEQYF.

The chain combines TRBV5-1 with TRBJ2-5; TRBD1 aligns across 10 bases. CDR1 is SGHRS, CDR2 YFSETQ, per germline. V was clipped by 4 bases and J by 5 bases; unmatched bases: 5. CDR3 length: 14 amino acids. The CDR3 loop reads CASSERTGGETQYF. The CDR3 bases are TGCGCCAGCAGCGAAAGGACAGGGGGGGAGACCCAGTACTTC.

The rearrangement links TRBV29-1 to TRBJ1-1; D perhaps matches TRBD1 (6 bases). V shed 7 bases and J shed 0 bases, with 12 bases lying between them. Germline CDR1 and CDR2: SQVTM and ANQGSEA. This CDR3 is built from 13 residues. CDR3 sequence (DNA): TGCAGCGCACGGACAGTCATGAACACTGAAGCTTTCTTT. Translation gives CSARTVMNTEAFF.

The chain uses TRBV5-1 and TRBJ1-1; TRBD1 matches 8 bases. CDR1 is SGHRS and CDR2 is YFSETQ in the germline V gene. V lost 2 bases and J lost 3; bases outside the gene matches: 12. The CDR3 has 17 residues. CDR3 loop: CASSFPGRGRVDTEAFF. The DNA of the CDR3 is TGCGCCAGCAGCTTTCCAGGCAGGGGGCGCGTGGACACTGAAGCTTTCTTT.

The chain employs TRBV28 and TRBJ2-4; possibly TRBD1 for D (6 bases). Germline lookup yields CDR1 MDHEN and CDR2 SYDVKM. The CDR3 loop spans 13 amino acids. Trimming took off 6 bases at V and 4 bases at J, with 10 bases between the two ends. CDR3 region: CASRTGFKNIQYF. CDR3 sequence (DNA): TGTGCCAGCAGGACAGGCTTTAAAAACATTCAGTACTTC.

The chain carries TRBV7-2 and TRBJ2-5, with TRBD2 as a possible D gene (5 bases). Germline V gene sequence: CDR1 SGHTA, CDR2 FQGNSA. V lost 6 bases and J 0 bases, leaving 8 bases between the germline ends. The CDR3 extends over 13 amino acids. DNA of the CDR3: TGTGCCAGCAGTTCGGACTACCAAGAGACCCAGTACTTC. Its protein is CASSSDYQETQYF.

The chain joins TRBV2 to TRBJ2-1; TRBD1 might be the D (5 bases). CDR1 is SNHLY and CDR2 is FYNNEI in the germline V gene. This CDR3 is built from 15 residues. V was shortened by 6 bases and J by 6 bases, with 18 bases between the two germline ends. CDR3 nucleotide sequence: TGTGCCAGCAGATCTACAGGTTTAATCTCCAATGAGCAGTTCTTC. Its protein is CASRSTGLISNEQFF.

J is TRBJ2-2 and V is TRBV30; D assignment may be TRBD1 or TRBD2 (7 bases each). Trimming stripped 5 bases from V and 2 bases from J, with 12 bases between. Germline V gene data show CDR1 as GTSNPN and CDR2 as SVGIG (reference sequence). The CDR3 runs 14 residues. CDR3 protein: CAWGRDSNTGELFF. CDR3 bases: TGTGCCTGGGGGAGGGACAGCAACACCGGGGAGCTGTTTTTT.

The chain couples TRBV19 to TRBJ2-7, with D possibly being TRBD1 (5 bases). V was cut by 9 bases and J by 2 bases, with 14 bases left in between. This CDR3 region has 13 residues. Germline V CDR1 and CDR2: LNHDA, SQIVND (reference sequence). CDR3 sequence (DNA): TGTGCCAGCGCCCCCCCAGGGCCCTACGAGCAGTACTTC. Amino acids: CASAPPGPYEQYF.

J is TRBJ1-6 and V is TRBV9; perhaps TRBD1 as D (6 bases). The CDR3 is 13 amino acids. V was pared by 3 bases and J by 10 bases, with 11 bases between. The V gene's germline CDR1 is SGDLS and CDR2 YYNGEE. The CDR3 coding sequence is TGTGCCAGCAGCGAAACAGGGCGCTCACCCCTCCACTTT. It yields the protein CASSETGRSPLHF.

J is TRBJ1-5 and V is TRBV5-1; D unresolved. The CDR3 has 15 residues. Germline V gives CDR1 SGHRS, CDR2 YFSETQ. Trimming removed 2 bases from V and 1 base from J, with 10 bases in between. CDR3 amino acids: CASSFLGESNQPQHF. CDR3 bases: TGCGCCAGCAGCTTCCTCGGGGAGAGCAATCAGCCCCAGCATTTT.

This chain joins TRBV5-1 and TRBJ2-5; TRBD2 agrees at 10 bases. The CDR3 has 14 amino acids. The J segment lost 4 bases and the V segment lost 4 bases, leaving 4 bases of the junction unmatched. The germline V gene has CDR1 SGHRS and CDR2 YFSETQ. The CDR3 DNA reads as TGCGCCAGCAGCCCTAGCGGGGGAGGAGAGACCCAGTACTTC. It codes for CASSPSGGGETQYF.

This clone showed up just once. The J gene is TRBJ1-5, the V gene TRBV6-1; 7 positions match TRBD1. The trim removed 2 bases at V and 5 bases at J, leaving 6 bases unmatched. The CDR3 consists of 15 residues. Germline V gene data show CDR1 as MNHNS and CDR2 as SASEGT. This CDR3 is CASSERGRRDQPQHF. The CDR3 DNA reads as TGTGCCAGCAGTGAAAGGGGGCGCAGGGATCAGCCCCAGCATTTT.

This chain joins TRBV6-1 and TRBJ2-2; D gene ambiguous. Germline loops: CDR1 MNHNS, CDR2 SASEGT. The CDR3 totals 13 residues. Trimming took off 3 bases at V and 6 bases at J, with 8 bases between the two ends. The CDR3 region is CASSDQIPGELFF. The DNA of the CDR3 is TGTGCCAGCAGTGATCAAATTCCCGGGGAGCTGTTTTTT.

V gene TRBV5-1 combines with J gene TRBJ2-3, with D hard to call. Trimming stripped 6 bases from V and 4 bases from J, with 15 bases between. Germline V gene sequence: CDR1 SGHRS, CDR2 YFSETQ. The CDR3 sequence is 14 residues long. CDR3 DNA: TGCGCCAGCAAATCTGCCGGCGGTTCAGATACGCAGTATTTT. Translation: CASKSAGGSDTQYF.

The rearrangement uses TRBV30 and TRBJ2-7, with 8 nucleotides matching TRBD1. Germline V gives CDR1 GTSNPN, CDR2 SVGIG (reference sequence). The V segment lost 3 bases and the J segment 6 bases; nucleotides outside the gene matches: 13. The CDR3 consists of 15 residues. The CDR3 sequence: CAWRRGTGNRGEQYF. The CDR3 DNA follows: TGTGCCTGGAGGAGAGGGACAGGTAACCGGGGCGAGCAGTACTTC.

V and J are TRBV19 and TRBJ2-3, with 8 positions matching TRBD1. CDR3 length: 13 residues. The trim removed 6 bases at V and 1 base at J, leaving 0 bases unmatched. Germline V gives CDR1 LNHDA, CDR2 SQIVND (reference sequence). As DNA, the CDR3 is TGTGCCAGTAGGGACAGGGGCACAGATACGCAGTATTTT. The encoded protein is CASRDRGTDTQYF. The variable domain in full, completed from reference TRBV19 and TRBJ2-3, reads DGGITQSPKYLFRKEGQNVTLSCEQNLNHDAMYWYRQDPGQGLRLIYYSQIVNDFQKGDIAEGYSVSREKKESFPLTVTSAQKNPTAFYLCASRDRGTDTQYFGPGTRLTVL.